Listed here is a single T cell receptor (beta chain). Its antigen remains undetermined. Within one base of it there is no much larger clone, and no base qualities were kept. Libraries were built with multiplex PCR. The reads were generated on an Illumina HiSeq 2500. TCRbeta libraries were constructed through three rounds of nested PCR with primers (Table S4) according to protocols modified from ARM-PCR. PCR products of 200-500 bp were gel-excised and purified with the QIAquick gel extraction kit before sequencing. For the original study's pipeline: Trimmomatic was used to clean the reads, FLASH merged the cleaned reads into complete CDR3 sequences, and MiTCR assigned the sequences to V(D)J germline segments. Clonal diversity was computed as the inverse Simpson's index with VDJtools. In-frame sequences without a premature stop codon were defined as productive reads. TCRdb applied fastp at Q25 and MiXCR to the public reads, then kept only in-frame beta chains. CDR3 protein duplicates are merged, each entry listing the most common genes and DNA. TCRdb, not the authors, supplied the V and J calls. Counted in this sample were fewer than 100,000 distinct CDR3 sequences; about 77% of them appeared once. The top ten clonotypes cover around a fifth of the sample.

Bulk unsorted tissue served as the source for RNA extraction, and RNA quality was assessed using a NanoDrop ND-1000 and an Agilent 2100. The normal lung samples consisted of distant non-tumor tissue collected more than 3 cm from the tumor edge. Newly diagnosed lung cancer patients without prior chemotherapy who had been admitted for thoracic surgery in China between August and November 2014 were enrolled as donors. Anyone who had undergone radiotherapy or chemotherapy before, or who had another cancer at the same time, was left out of the study. Surgical tissue pieces of 1-2 cm3 were preserved in RNAlater solution and stored at -80 °C until use. This specimen comes from a study of tumor and adjacent non-tumor tissue in lung cancer (dated by TCRdb to the late 2010s). For the wider study: Patients with adenocarcinoma (about twelve), squamous cell carcinoma (2) and small cell lung cancer (1) were included in the cohort. The approximately 15 patients were aged about 31 to 85 years, included 10 men and 5 women, and had TNM stage I to III disease. A total of some 130 million productive TCRbeta reads were generated by sequencing, corresponding to an average of roughly 4.1 million reads per sample. Using bulk TCRbeta repertoires from approximately 15 lung cancer patients, the study set lung tumor tissue side by side with matched distant non-tumor lung tissue. For each patient, one tumor sample and one normal lung sample were taken, giving about 29 paired specimens that underwent TCRbeta CDR3 sequencing.

The germline ends are 24 bases apart after V is trimmed by 8 bases and J by 10 bases. Reading from cysteine to phenylalanine, the CDR3 counts 14 amino acids. The retained sequence is limited to the CDR3, 42 bases, with the frame set at the first base. CDR1 SQVTM and CDR2 ANQGSEA were looked up in the germline V gene. The investigation overall reported the following: Significantly higher TCR diversity was found in younger patients, and higher tumor TCR diversity was associated with shorter overall and disease-free survival. Peripheral blood was not sequenced, so blood TCRbeta repertoires were not examined in the lung cancer patients of the study. Only roughly 14 patients were in the cohort, and the authors stated that larger samples and more detailed clinical data are needed. Neither the sequencing platform nor unique molecular identifiers are mentioned in the methods. Tumor tissue showed significantly greater TCR diversity (inverse Simpson) than normal lung tissue (approximately 400 vs 170, P = 0.0075, Mann-Whitney U test). In normal lung, the top 100 clones accounted for a significantly larger cumulative share of the repertoire than in tumor tissue.

The source of this sequence is a woman aged 50 to 65 with non-small cell lung cancer. This chain is built from TRBV29-1 and TRBJ2-1; TRBD2 is possibly the D segment (7 matching bases). Sequenced sample: distant non-tumor lung tissue. For the CDR3, the sequence is CSIGSGGQGHEQFF. Read as DNA, the sequence is TGCAGCATTGGCTCGGGGGGCCAGGGGCACGAGCAGTTCTTC.